This TCR beta chain is drawn from a study of CD8 T cells in Susac syndrome. This CDR3 spans 16 amino acids. The V segment lost 2 bases and the J segment 3 bases; nucleotides outside the gene matches: 9. From germline, CDR1 is KGHSH and CDR2 LQKENI. About 0.5 to 1 ug RNA was reverse transcribed with random hexamers. Each CDR3 protein gets one entry after TCRdb re-called the immunoSEQ multiplex PCR reads with MiXCR. The sample consists of about 130,000 distinct CDR3 sequences, around 94% of them appearing once. The specimen sequenced was CD4+ T cells from PBMCs. This clonotype was obtained from a human donor in good health. The V gene is TRBV18, the J gene TRBJ2-5; 7 nucleotides agree with TRBD2. The CDR3, as DNA: TGTGCCAGCTCACCAAGCAAGGCTAGCGGAGAAGAGACCCAGTACTTC. Encoded protein: CASSPSKASGEETQYF.